The 10 T cell receptor beta chains listed next were all sequenced from one sample in a study of control samples from healthy donors and cancer patients. The repertoire was sequenced with immunoSEQ multiplex PCR; TCRdb's copy has only in-frame clones and lacks some. Altogether about 120,000 clones are present, more than 75% being singletons, with the ten largest covering 8% to 9%. Sequencing was carried out using blood. The receptors were gathered from a man aged 35 to 55 in good health.

The chain recombines TRBV7-9 with TRBJ2-3; 10 bases agree with TRBD2. The CDR3 totals 19 residues. The germline CDR1 and CDR2 sequences are SEHNR and FQNEAQ (reference sequence). V lost 5 bases and J lost 0; bases outside the gene matches: 14. The DNA of the CDR3 is TGTGCCAGCAGCCCAATATTGGGACTAGCGACTTCTAGCACAGATACGCAGTATTTT. Amino acid sequence: CASSPILGLATSSTDTQYF.

This chain links TRBV7-9 with TRBJ1-5; weak D call: TRBD1 (6 bases). CDR1 and CDR2 (germline): SEHNR, FQNEAQ (reference sequence). V was cut by 1 base and J by 6 bases, with 13 bases left in between. The CDR3 loop spans 15 amino acids. The CDR3, as DNA: TGTGCCAGCAGCTTAGTAGGGGGGGGAGGTCAGCCCCAGCATTTT. Encoded protein: CASSLVGGGGQPQHF.

J is TRBJ1-1 and V is TRBV5-1, with 7 bases lining up with TRBD1. The CDR3 contains 17 residues. Germline-derived CDR1 and CDR2 are SGHRS and YFSETQ. J lost 1 base, V lost 2 bases, and 11 bases had no gene match. DNA for the CDR3: TGCGCCAGCAGCTTCGACAGGGCAACAAGATCGAACACTGAAGCTTTCTTT. Translation gives CASSFDRATRSNTEAFF. The whole variable domain, remainder taken from reference TRBV5-1 and TRBJ1-1, is KAGVTQTPRYLIKTRGQQVTLSCSPISGHRSVSWYQQTPGQGLQFLFEYFSETQRNKGNFPGRFSGRQFSNSRSEMNVSTLELGDSALYLCASSFDRATRSNTEAFFGQGTRLTVV.

The chain links TRBV10-3 to TRBJ2-7; D possibly corresponds to TRBD2 (6 bases). Germline V CDR1 and CDR2: ENHRY, SYGVKD. The CDR3 has 12 residues. Trimming left V 7 bases short and J 4 bases short, with 11 bases between. As DNA, the CDR3 is TGTGCCATCAAGCAGGAGGGGTACGAGCAGTACTTC. It yields the protein CAIKQEGYEQYF.

The chain uses TRBV9 and TRBJ1-2; unclear D gene. V gave up 3 bases and J gave up 1 base, with 10 bases separating them. The CDR3 is made up of 14 amino acids. Germline-derived CDR1 and CDR2 are SGDLS and YYNGEE. As DNA, the CDR3 is TGTGCCAGCAGCGCCGCGAACTTTAACTATGGCTACACCTTC. Encoded protein: CASSAANFNYGYTF.

The rearrangement links TRBV10-2 to TRBJ2-1; the match to TRBD1 covers 7 bases. The germline V gene encodes CDR1 WSHSY and CDR2 SAAADI. The CDR3 runs 15 residues. The ends lost 0 bases at V and 4 bases at J; junction bases unmatched: 3. The CDR3 DNA follows: TGCGCCAGCAGTGAGTCCCGACAGGGTTACAATGAGCAGTTCTTC. Its protein product is CASSESRQGYNEQFF.

Only one count was recorded for this clone. The chain uses TRBV7-2 and TRBJ2-3; TRBD2 is a possible D gene (5 bases). Germline lookup yields CDR1 SGHTA and CDR2 FQGNSA. The V end lost 0 bases, the J end lost 0 bases, and 22 bases lay between the germline ends. This CDR3 spans 20 amino acids. The DNA of the CDR3 is TGTGCCAGCAGCTTAGCGGCACCGGCTCCGGGCCTAGCTAGCACAGATACGCAGTATTTT. Translated, it gives CASSLAAPAPGLASTDTQYF.

The V call is TRBV2, the J call TRBJ2-5; D is possibly TRBD1 (5 bases). The CDR3 loop spans 15 amino acids. Germline V gives CDR1 SNHLY, CDR2 FYNNEI. Trimming cost V 5 bases and J 2 bases, with 15 bases left between them. The CDR3 nucleotides read TGTGCCAGCAGTTTAGAAAGGACACAACAAGAGACCCAGTACTTC. Translation gives CASSLERTQQETQYF.

V is TRBV9 and J is TRBJ1-3, with TRBD1 matching 8 bases. The V gene's germline CDR1 is SGDLS and CDR2 YYNGEE. This CDR3 spans 19 amino acids. J lost 0 bases, V lost 0 bases, and 11 bases had no gene match. Here the CDR3 reads CASSVVGTGRGSSGNTIYF. CDR3 coding DNA: TGTGCCAGCAGCGTAGTAGGGACAGGAAGGGGCAGCTCTGGAAACACCATATATTTT.

The CDR3 bases are TGTGCCAGCAGCTTGGGTCTAGCGGGGGTACAAGAGACCCAGTACTTC. This gives the protein CASSLGLAGVQETQYF. The genes are TRBV5-4 and TRBJ2-5, with 10 bases fitting TRBD2. Germline V gene sequence: CDR1 SGHNT, CDR2 YYREEE (reference sequence). CDR3 length: 16 amino acids. J was trimmed by 2 bases and V by 0 bases; bases with no gene match: 4.